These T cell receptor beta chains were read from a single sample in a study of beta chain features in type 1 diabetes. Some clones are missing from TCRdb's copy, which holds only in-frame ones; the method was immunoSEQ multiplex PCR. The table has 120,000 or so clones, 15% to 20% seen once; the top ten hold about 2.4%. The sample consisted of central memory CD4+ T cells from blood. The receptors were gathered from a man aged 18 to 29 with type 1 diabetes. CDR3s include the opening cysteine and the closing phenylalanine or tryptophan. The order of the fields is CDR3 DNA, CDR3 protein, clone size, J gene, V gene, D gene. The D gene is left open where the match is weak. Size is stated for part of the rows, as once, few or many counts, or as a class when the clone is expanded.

DNA: TGTGCCAGCAGTGGGACAGGGGGAGAAGCTTTCTTT
CDR3: CASSGTGGEAFF
size: .
J: TRBJ1-1
V: TRBV2
D: TRBD1

DNA: TGTGCCAGCTCACTAAATCAACAGGGATCCGGGGCCAACGTCCTGACTTTC
CDR3: CASSLNQQGSGANVLTF
size: .
J: TRBJ2-6
V: TRBV18
D: .

DNA: TGTGCCAGCAGCTTAAAAAGGATGGGGGCAGAAGGCTACACCTTC
CDR3: CASSLKRMGAEGYTF
size: .
J: TRBJ1-2
V: TRBV7-2
D: .

DNA: TGTGCCAGCAGTATACTAGCGGAGGAGACCCAGTACTTC
CDR3: CASSILAEETQYF
size: few
J: TRBJ2-5
V: TRBV6-6
D: TRBD2

DNA: TGTGCCAGCACTGAGGGTAGAAACAAAAACATTCAGTACTTC
CDR3: CASTEGRNKNIQYF
size: few
J: TRBJ2-4
V: TRBV6-1
D: .

DNA: TGCGCCAGCAGCTTGGAGGGGCTAGCGGGGAGCACAGATACGCAGTATTTT
CDR3: CASSLEGLAGSTDTQYF
size: few
J: TRBJ2-3
V: TRBV5-1
D: TRBD2

DNA: TGTGCCAGCGCGGGGGACTCCGCTAGCACAGATACGCAGTATTTT
CDR3: CASAGDSASTDTQYF
size: once
J: TRBJ2-3
V: TRBV2
D: TRBD2

DNA: TGCAGCGTTGAAGATGAAGCGGGACAGACATTT
CDR3: CSVEDEAGQTF
size: few
J: TRBJ1-1
V: TRBV29-1
D: TRBD1

DNA: TGCAGCGTTGACAAACGGGAGGGCCCAGATACGCAGTATTTT
CDR3: CSVDKREGPDTQYF
size: few
J: TRBJ2-3
V: TRBV29-1
D: TRBD2

DNA: TGCAGCGTTGAAACCCAAAGGGGCAATGAGCAGTTCTTC
CDR3: CSVETQRGNEQFF
size: few
J: TRBJ2-1
V: TRBV29-1
D: .

DNA: TGTGCCAGCAGCCTAACAGGGGTGGACGAAAAACTGTTTTTT
CDR3: CASSLTGVDEKLFF
size: few
J: TRBJ1-4
V: TRBV2
D: TRBD1

DNA: TGTGCCAGCTCACATGGTGCTCAGACCTACGAGCAGTACTTC
CDR3: CASSHGAQTYEQYF
size: .
J: TRBJ2-7
V: TRBV18
D: .

DNA: TGTGCCAGCTCACCCCAAGGGACCCAGTACTTC
CDR3: CASSPQGTQYF
size: .
J: TRBJ2-5
V: TRBV18
D: .

DNA: TGTGCCAGCAGCTTTCAGACAGGGCAAGAGACCCAGTACTTC
CDR3: CASSFQTGQETQYF
size: .
J: TRBJ2-5
V: TRBV7-2
D: TRBD1

DNA: TGTGCCTGGAGTGTACAGGGGGGTGGGGAGACCCAGTACTTC
CDR3: CAWSVQGGGETQYF
size: .
J: TRBJ2-5
V: TRBV30
D: TRBD1

DNA: TGTGCCAGCAGCGTGGACAGGACCGTATCCTACGAGCAGTACTTC
CDR3: CASSVDRTVSYEQYF
size: few
J: TRBJ2-7
V: TRBV5-4
D: TRBD1

DNA: TGCGCCAGCAGCCAGGCGGGGTTTGATGGCTACACCTTC
CDR3: CASSQAGFDGYTF
size: .
J: TRBJ1-2
V: TRBV4-1
D: .

DNA: TGCGCCAGCAGCTACGGGAGTACAGATACGCAGTATTTT
CDR3: CASSYGSTDTQYF
size: .
J: TRBJ2-3
V: TRBV5-1
D: .

DNA: TGTGCCAGCAACCGGGACAGGGAAGAGACCCAGTACTTC
CDR3: CASNRDREETQYF
size: .
J: TRBJ2-5
V: TRBV11-2
D: TRBD1